These 26 T cell receptor beta chains originate from one sample sequenced in a study of T cell changes during pregnancy in multiple sclerosis. Profiling relied on immunoSEQ multiplex PCR, and the TCRdb table lists in-frame clones only, not all of them. In the table there are around 110,000 clones, about 90% of which are singletons. The input for sequencing was peripheral blood, taken before pregnancy. The receptors here all came from a female donor with multiple sclerosis, enrolled in a pregnancy study.

V usage is TRBV7-2 and J usage is TRBJ2-5; 8 bases map to TRBD2. CDR1 and CDR2 (germline): SGHTA, FQGNSA. V lost 0 bases to trimming and J lost 1 base; unmatched junction nucleotides: 7. This CDR3 is built from 17 residues. CDR3 amino acids: CASSLAAGGPIQETQYF. DNA for the CDR3: TGTGCCAGCAGCTTAGCTGCGGGGGGACCTATCCAAGAGACCCAGTACTTC.

V usage is TRBV28 and J usage is TRBJ1-5, with a weak D call TRBD1 (5 bases). The length of the CDR3 is 15 residues. Trimming removed 2 bases at V and 3 bases at J, with 11 bases between. In germline, CDR1 is MDHEN, CDR2 SYDVKM. CDR3 sequence (DNA): TGTGCCAGCAGTTTACCCCAGGGTCTCAATCAGCCCCAGCATTTT. It codes for CASSLPQGLNQPQHF.

CDR3 amino acids: CASSLSGTGETQYF. Written as DNA, the CDR3 is TGTGCCAGCAGTTTATCGGGGACAGGGGAGACCCAGTACTTC. The chain recombines TRBV27 with TRBJ2-5; 9 nucleotides match TRBD1. Unmatched junction bases numbered 1, after V lost 0 bases and J lost 5 bases. Germline CDR1 MNHEY, CDR2 SMNVEV (reference sequence). The CDR3 loop spans 14 amino acids.

This CDR3 is CASSVWRELSTGELFF. The DNA of the CDR3 is TGTGCCAGCAGCGTATGGCGGGAGTTAAGCACCGGGGAGCTGTTTTTT. The V gene is TRBV9, the J gene TRBJ2-2, with TRBD2 matching over 7 bases. J lost 4 bases, V lost 1 base, and 7 bases had no gene match. In germline, CDR1 is SGDLS, CDR2 YYNGEE. This CDR3 is 16 amino acids long.

The rearrangement uses TRBV6-5 and TRBJ1-1; D gene unclear. Germline CDR1 reads MNHEY; CDR2 reads SVGAGI. This CDR3 contains 14 residues. V lost 6 bases to trimming and J lost 4 bases, with 15 bases between them. CDR3 sequence: CASSSNSAGTEAFF. CDR3 nucleotides: TGTGCCAGCAGCTCAAACTCGGCAGGCACTGAAGCTTTCTTT.

The V call is TRBV7-9, the J call TRBJ1-4; TRBD1 matches at 8 bases. CDR1 and CDR2 (germline): SEHNR, FQNEAQ (reference sequence). V was clipped by 5 bases and J by 8 bases; unmatched bases: 10. This CDR3 region has 15 residues. The CDR3 coding sequence is TGTGCCAGCAGCCGGATTACAGGGGGGAACGAAAAACTGTTTTTT. It is translated as CASSRITGGNEKLFF.

The CDR3 here is CASSPRRHTGELFF. In nucleotides, the CDR3 is TGTGCCAGCAGCCCTAGGAGGCACACCGGGGAGCTGTTTTTT. The chain links TRBV27 to TRBJ2-2; maybe TRBD2 (5 bases). Looked up from germline, CDR1 is MNHEY and CDR2 is SMNVEV (reference sequence). The CDR3 runs to 14 residues. Trimming cost V 6 bases and J 3 bases, with 11 bases left between them.

The chain recombines TRBV11-3 with TRBJ2-7, with 8 nucleotides matching TRBD1. With 4 bases clipped from V and 5 bases from J, the junction kept 7 bases outside the gene matches. CDR3 length: 14 residues. CDR1 SGHNT and CDR2 YENEEA come from the germline V gene. The CDR3 DNA reads as TGTGCCAGCAGCTCACAGGGGGATCTCGACGAGCAGTACTTC. This sequence encodes CASSSQGDLDEQYF.

This clone was detected only once. V and J are TRBV11-2 and TRBJ2-7, with TRBD2 matching 13 bases. Germline CDR1 is SGHAT and CDR2 is FQNNGV. V shed 5 bases, J shed 4 bases, and the junction held 8 bases outside the gene matches. The CDR3 covers 16 residues. The CDR3 region is CASSDGLAGAGYEQYF. CDR3 DNA: TGTGCCAGCAGCGACGGACTAGCGGGAGCCGGGTACGAGCAGTACTTC.

This clone appeared a single time. The rearrangement links TRBV11-3 to TRBJ2-3, with 7 nucleotides matching TRBD1. The CDR3 is 14 residues long. In germline, CDR1 is SGHNT, CDR2 YENEEA. V lost 4 bases and J lost 3; bases outside the gene matches: 4. The CDR3 spells CASSSRGLTDTQYF. The DNA for the CDR3 is TGTGCCAGCAGCTCGAGGGGGCTTACAGATACGCAGTATTTT. Variable domain in full (rest from reference TRBV11-3 and TRBJ2-3): EAGVVQSPRYKIIEKKQPVAFWCNPISGHNTLYWYLQNLGQGPELLIRYENEEAVDDSQLPKDRFSAERLKGVDSTLKIQPAELGDSAVYLCASSSRGLTDTQYFGPGTRLTVL.

V gene TRBV7-9 combines with J gene TRBJ1-1, with 7 positions matching TRBD1. Germline CDR1 SEHNR, CDR2 FQNEAQ (reference sequence). This CDR3 region has 15 residues. Trimming removed 4 bases from V and 3 bases from J; junction bases left unmatched: 8. The CDR3 coding sequence is TGTGCCAGCAGCTACCGACGGAGGGGGCACACTGAAGCTTTCTTT. Translation: CASSYRRRGHTEAFF.

The rearrangement joins TRBV6-1 to TRBJ1-6; D unresolved. Trimming stripped 5 bases from V and 8 bases from J, with 13 bases between. CDR3 length equals 14 residues. Germline V gives CDR1 MNHNS, CDR2 SASEGT. This chain's CDR3 is CASSLGREDSPLHF. CDR3 bases: TGTGCCAGCAGTCTAGGGAGAGAAGATTCACCCCTCCACTTT.

The gene calls are TRBV9 and TRBJ1-2, with 7 bases identical to TRBD1. V lost 2 bases and J lost 8; bases outside the gene matches: 12. CDR3 size: 15 residues. Germline V CDR1 and CDR2: SGDLS, YYNGEE. The CDR3 DNA reads as TGTGCCAGCAGCGTTACTGGGACAGATCTATACGGCTACACCTTC. Its translation is CASSVTGTDLYGYTF.

The genes are TRBV5-4 and TRBJ1-6; 9 nucleotides align to TRBD1. This CDR3 has 15 amino acids. Germline V CDR1 and CDR2: SGHNT, YYREEE (reference sequence). V gave up 3 bases and J gave up 9 bases; unmatched junction bases: 7. The CDR3 sequence: CASSWGQGRFSPLHF. CDR3 coding DNA: TGTGCCAGCAGCTGGGGACAGGGAAGGTTTTCACCCCTCCACTTT.

The chain employs TRBV15 and TRBJ2-7; 9 nucleotides align to TRBD2. There are 16 residues in the CDR3. CDR1 and CDR2 from the germline V gene are LNHNV and YYDKDF (reference sequence). The trim removed 0 bases at V and 5 bases at J, leaving 8 bases unmatched. CDR3 amino acids: CATSRDAGSGSDEQYF. In DNA form, the CDR3 reads TGTGCCACCAGCAGAGATGCCGGTAGCGGGAGCGACGAGCAGTACTTC. The full variable domain, with the rest looked up from reference TRBV15 and TRBJ2-7, is DAMVIQNPRYQVTQFGKPVTLSCSQTLNHNVMYWYQQKSSQAPKLLFHYYDKDFNNEADTPDNFQSRRPNTSFCFLDIRSPGLGDTAMYLCATSRDAGSGSDEQYFGPGTRLTVT.

This clone was seen a handful of times. CDR3 DNA: TGTGCCAGCAGCTCGGGACAGGGAAGACACAATGAGCAGTTCTTC. This sequence encodes CASSSGQGRHNEQFF. The J gene is TRBJ2-1, the V gene TRBV5-5; 9 nucleotides match TRBD1. The trim removed 3 bases at V and 5 bases at J, leaving 6 bases unmatched. The CDR3 runs to 15 residues. Germline CDR1 is SGHKS and CDR2 is YYEKEE (reference sequence).

In this sample, this clone turned up a few times. The CDR3 bases are TGTGCCAGCAGCCTAATAGGGCGGCAGGGGGCAACAAATTCACCCCTCCACTTT. Translation: CASSLIGRQGATNSPLHF. The rearrangement uses TRBV7-2 and TRBJ1-6; TRBD1 matches 8 bases. The CDR3 runs 18 residues. Trimming took 5 bases from V and 7 from J; bases not matched to a gene: 16. Germline loops: CDR1 SGHTA, CDR2 FQGNSA.

V and J are TRBV18 and TRBJ2-3; D perhaps matches TRBD2 (5 bases). This CDR3 region has 16 residues. The germline CDR1 and CDR2 sequences are KGHSH and LQKENI. Trimming cost V 6 bases and J 0 bases, with 16 bases left between them. The CDR3 nucleotides read TGTGCCAGCTCCCTGAAGACGGCGGGTAGCACAGATACGCAGTATTTT. Translation: CASSLKTAGSTDTQYF.

This chain uses TRBV5-1 with TRBJ2-7; D is perhaps TRBD2 (5 bases). Trimming stripped 2 bases from V and 3 bases from J, with 12 bases between. From germline, CDR1 is SGHRS and CDR2 YFSETQ. The CDR3 is 14 amino acids. CDR3 sequence (DNA): TGCGCCAGCAGCTTAAGGCTAGCTAACTACGAGCAGTACTTC. It yields the protein CASSLRLANYEQYF. Combining the CDR3 with reference TRBV5-1 and TRBJ2-7 gives the whole variable domain KAGVTQTPRYLIKTRGQQVTLSCSPISGHRSVSWYQQTPGQGLQFLFEYFSETQRNKGNFPGRFSGRQFSNSRSEMNVSTLELGDSALYLCASSLRLANYEQYFGPGTRLTVT.

On this clone: It is unclear where the CDR3 begins or ends on the DNA, so no DNA is shown, and the CDR3 is as TCRdb lists it. This sequence joins TRBV29-1 and TRBJ1-1. In germline, CDR1 is SQVTM, CDR2 ANQGSEA. The CDR3 spans 13 amino acids, including both terminal residues. CDR3 region: CSVDSAPGTEAFF.

The chain employs TRBV7-9 and TRBJ2-1; D uncertain. The CDR3 spans 15 residues. Looked up from germline, CDR1 is SEHNR and CDR2 is FQNEAQ (reference sequence). V was trimmed by 5 bases and J by 8 bases, leaving 19 bases between them. The CDR3 here is CASSPGLGSQDEQFF. CDR3 bases: TGTGCCAGCAGCCCAGGCCTTGGTAGTCAGGATGAGCAGTTCTTC.

This clone was seen a few times. The genes are TRBV10-3 and TRBJ1-2; 7 positions agree with TRBD1. Germline CDR1 is ENHRY and CDR2 is SYGVKD. CDR3 length: 14 amino acids. The V gene end was trimmed by 8 bases and the J gene end by 6 bases; junction bases not matched to a gene: 12. CDR3 residues: CAIRETTGINGYTF. The CDR3 coding sequence is TGTGCCATCCGAGAGACGACAGGGATAAATGGCTACACCTTC.

V is TRBV30 and J is TRBJ2-7, with TRBD1 as a possible D gene (5 bases). Trimming shortened V by 0 bases and J by 8 bases, and 11 bases separated the two germline ends. The germline V gene has CDR1 GTSNPN and CDR2 SVGIG (reference sequence). The CDR3 loop spans 12 amino acids. This chain's CDR3 is CAWSVPREKQYF. Written as DNA, the CDR3 is TGTGCCTGGAGTGTTCCCAGGGAAAAGCAGTACTTC.

The gene calls are TRBV6-5 and TRBJ1-2; D may be TRBD1 (5 bases). CDR1 is MNHEY, CDR2 SVGAGI, per germline. V shed 1 base and J shed 10 bases, with 13 bases lying between them. The CDR3 has 13 amino acids. The CDR3 region is CASSYWPQGLYTF. CDR3 DNA sequence: TGTGCCAGCAGTTACTGGCCTCAGGGCCTCTACACCTTC.

V gene TRBV7-9 combines with J gene TRBJ2-5; 8 bases match TRBD2. Looked up from germline, CDR1 is SEHNR and CDR2 is FQNEAQ (reference sequence). The CDR3 contains 16 residues. The V segment lost 5 bases and the J segment 0 bases; nucleotides outside the gene matches: 8. The CDR3 loop is CASSQPAGGNQETQYF. The CDR3 region has the DNA TGTGCCAGCAGCCAACCCGCGGGAGGTAACCAAGAGACCCAGTACTTC.

V gene TRBV7-3 combines with J gene TRBJ2-2; D remains ambiguous. Germline V gives CDR1 SGHTA, CDR2 FQGTGA. CDR3 size: 13 residues. The V end lost 3 bases, the J end lost 1 base, and 3 bases lay between the germline ends. CDR3 nucleotide sequence: TGTGCCAGCAGCTTCCTGAACACCGGGGAGCTGTTTTTT. This encodes CASSFLNTGELFF. Based on the CDR3 plus reference TRBV7-3 and TRBJ2-2, the full variable domain is GAGVSQTPSNKVTEKGKYVELRCDPISGHTALYWYRQSLGQGPEFLIYFQGTGAADDSGLPNDRFFAVRPEGSVSTLKIQRTERGDSAVYLCASSFLNTGELFFGEGSRLTVL.